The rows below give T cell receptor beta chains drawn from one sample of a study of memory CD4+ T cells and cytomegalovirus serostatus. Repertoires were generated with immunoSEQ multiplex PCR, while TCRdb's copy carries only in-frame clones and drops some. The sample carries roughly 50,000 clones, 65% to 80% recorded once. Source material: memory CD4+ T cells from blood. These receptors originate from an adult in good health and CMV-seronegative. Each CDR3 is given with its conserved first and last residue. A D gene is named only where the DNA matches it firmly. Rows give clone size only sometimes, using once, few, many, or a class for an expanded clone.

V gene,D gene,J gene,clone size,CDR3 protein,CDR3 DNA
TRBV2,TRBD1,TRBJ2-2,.,CASLRQGATGELFF,TGTGCCAGCCTGCGACAGGGGGCTACCGGGGAGCTGTTTTTT
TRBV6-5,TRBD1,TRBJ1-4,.,CASSTGTAGEKLFF,TGTGCCAGCAGTACTGGGACAGCCGGAGAAAAACTGTTTTTT
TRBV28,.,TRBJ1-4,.,CASSLWAGGGTNEKLFF,TGTGCCAGCAGTTTATGGGCGGGCGGGGGAACTAATGAAAAACTGTTTTTT
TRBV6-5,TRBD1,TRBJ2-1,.,CASSWGTANEQFF,TGTGCCAGCAGTTGGGGGACAGCGAATGAGCAGTTCTTC
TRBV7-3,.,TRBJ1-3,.,CASSAAGVSGNTIYF,TGTGCCAGCAGCGCCGCGGGGGTATCTGGAAACACCATATATTTT
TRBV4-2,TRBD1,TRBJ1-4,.,CASSRSGTGPEKLFF,TGTGCCAGCAGCCGCTCCGGGACAGGCCCTGAAAAACTGTTTTTT
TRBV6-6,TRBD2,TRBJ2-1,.,CASSSSGGRYNEQFF,TGTGCCAGCAGCTCCAGCGGGGGGAGGTACAATGAGCAGTTCTTC
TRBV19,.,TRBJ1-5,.,CASSITRQPQHF,TGTGCCAGTAGTATAACCAGGCAGCCCCAGCATTTT
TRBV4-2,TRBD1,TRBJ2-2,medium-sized,CASSQDYTTGGLGELFF,TGTGCCAGCAGCCAAGATTACACGACAGGGGGCCTCGGGGAGCTGTTTTTT
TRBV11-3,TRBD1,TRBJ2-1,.,CASSLAGGNEQFF,TGTGCCAGCAGCTTGGCAGGGGGCAATGAGCAGTTCTTC
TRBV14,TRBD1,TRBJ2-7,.,CASSHAGQGMVSYEQYF,TGTGCCAGCAGCCATGCCGGACAGGGGATGGTCTCCTACGAGCAGTACTTC
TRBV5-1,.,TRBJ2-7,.,CASSLELEQYF,TGCGCCAGCAGCTTGGAGCTCGAGCAGTACTTC
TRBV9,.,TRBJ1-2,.,CASSVAPSGDYGYTF,TGTGCCAGCAGCGTAGCTCCATCGGGCGACTATGGCTACACCTTC
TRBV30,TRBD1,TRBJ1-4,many,CAWNRDRGNEKLFF,TGTGCCTGGAATAGGGACAGGGGGAATGAAAAACTGTTTTTT
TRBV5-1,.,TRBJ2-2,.,CASSSSGKTGTGELFF,TGCGCCAGCAGCTCGTCAGGGAAGACGGGCACCGGGGAGCTGTTTTTT
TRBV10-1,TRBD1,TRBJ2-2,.,CASSPGQRPTGELFF,TGCGCCAGCAGTCCGGGACAGCGACCCACCGGGGAGCTGTTTTTT
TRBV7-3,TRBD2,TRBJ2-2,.,CASGLAGTGELFF,TGTGCCAGCGGACTAGCGGGCACCGGGGAGCTGTTTTTT